This T cell receptor (beta chain) stems from a study of T-cell reconstitution after alpha-beta-depleted transplantation in children. Points from the study as a whole: After one year, T-cell counts and TCRbeta diversity mostly came from new T cells. Surviving recipient T cells and thymic progenitors underlay high day-60 TCRbeta diversity in some patients. Roughly two months post-transplant, alpha-beta T cells reportedly originated from several hundred graft clones that had expanded.

TCRbeta library construction was performed incorporating unique molecular identifiers. One entry per CDR3 protein results from TCRdb running MiXCR on the PCR reads. The table lists fewer than 350,000 distinct CDR3 sequences, approximately 10% of them singletons. Germline CDR1 is SGHTA and CDR2 is FQGTGA. The CDR3 has 12 amino acids. Trimming cost V 5 bases and J 11 bases, with 14 bases left between them. Turning to this clonotype: The antigen is unknown. Since a much larger clone is just one base distant, this may be a read error.

Sequences were derived from peripheral blood, sampled 180 days after TCRalphabeta/CD19-depleted stem cell transplant. V usage is TRBV7-3 and J usage is TRBJ2-3, with D perhaps matching TRBD2 (6 bases). The clonotype originates from a male patient between 2 and 15 years old who had a stem cell transplant for chronic granulomatous disease, so the T cells may come from the graft donor. The CDR3 DNA sequence: TGTGCCAGCAGCGGCAAAACCGGGAGGCAGTATTTT. This gives the protein CASSGKTGRQYF.